These T cell receptor beta chains were read from a single sample in a study of cytomegalovirus exposure and HLA in healthy donors. The data were produced by immunoSEQ multiplex PCR, yet TCRdb's version contains in-frame clones alone and is incomplete. The table lists 100,000 to 150,000 clones, around four fifths of them singletons. Sequencing was done on a sample of PBMCs. All receptors come from a woman between 35 and 50 years old in good health and CMV-seropositive. Both conserved end residues are part of each CDR3. Each record gives: V gene, D gene, clone size, J gene, CDR3 protein, CDR3 DNA. D genes are given only for firm matches. Part of the rows lack a size; the others show once, few, many or a class for expanded clones.

V gene: TRBV5-6; D gene: TRBD2; clone size: .; J gene: TRBJ2-5; CDR3 protein: CASSILAGMYQETQYF; CDR3 DNA: TGTGCCAGCAGTATACTAGCGGGGATGTACCAAGAGACCCAGTACTTC
V gene: TRBV6-1; D gene: TRBD1; clone size: .; J gene: TRBJ1-1; CDR3 protein: CASSFGTGSWEAFF; CDR3 DNA: TGTGCCAGCAGTTTCGGGACAGGGTCTTGGGAAGCTTTCTTT
V gene: TRBV27; D gene: TRBD2; clone size: .; J gene: TRBJ2-7; CDR3 protein: CASSPLAGVYEQYF; CDR3 DNA: TGTGCCAGCAGCCCCCTAGCGGGAGTCTACGAGCAGTACTTC
V gene: TRBV4-3; D gene: .; clone size: .; J gene: TRBJ2-3; CDR3 protein: CASSQLAQGRPDTQYF; CDR3 DNA: TGCGCCAGCAGCCAATTGGCCCAGGGCCGGCCAGATACGCAGTATTTT
V gene: TRBV7-4; D gene: .; clone size: .; J gene: TRBJ2-7; CDR3 protein: CAESSRSSRYEQYF; CDR3 DNA: TGTGCCGAAAGCTCTCGTTCCTCTAGGTACGAGCAGTACTTC
V gene: TRBV5-1; D gene: .; clone size: few; J gene: TRBJ1-1; CDR3 protein: CASSLVGENTEAFF; CDR3 DNA: TGCGCCAGCAGCTTGGTAGGGGAGAACACTGAAGCTTTCTTT
V gene: TRBV29-1; D gene: .; clone size: .; J gene: TRBJ1-1; CDR3 protein: CSTRDTEAFF; CDR3 DNA: TGCAGCACCAGGGATACTGAAGCTTTCTTT
V gene: TRBV7-9; D gene: .; clone size: .; J gene: TRBJ1-1; CDR3 protein: CASSSQGTMNTEAFF; CDR3 DNA: TGTGCCAGCAGCTCTCAGGGTACCATGAACACTGAAGCTTTCTTT
V gene: TRBV6-1; D gene: .; clone size: .; J gene: TRBJ1-5; CDR3 protein: CASSGHRTVSNQPQHF; CDR3 DNA: TGTGCCAGCAGTGGTCATCGGACAGTTAGCAATCAGCCCCAGCATTTT
V gene: TRBV27; D gene: TRBD1; clone size: .; J gene: TRBJ1-4; CDR3 protein: CASSFRDSGSEKLFF; CDR3 DNA: TGTGCCAGCAGTTTCCGGGACAGTGGCAGTGAAAAACTGTTTTTT
V gene: TRBV5-1; D gene: .; clone size: .; J gene: TRBJ2-7; CDR3 protein: CASSPGLAKTYEQYF; CDR3 DNA: TGCGCCAGCAGCCCCGGGTTAGCGAAGACCTACGAGCAGTACTTC
V gene: TRBV11-3; D gene: .; clone size: .; J gene: TRBJ1-2; CDR3 protein: CASSAGLIDGYTF; CDR3 DNA: TGTGCCAGCTCAGCAGGGTTGATTGATGGCTACACCTTC
V gene: TRBV7-2; D gene: TRBD1; clone size: few; J gene: TRBJ2-7; CDR3 protein: CASSLSPPGGYEQYF; CDR3 DNA: TGTGCCAGCAGCTTATCGCCCCCAGGGGGCTACGAGCAGTACTTC
V gene: TRBV27; D gene: TRBD2; clone size: .; J gene: TRBJ2-1; CDR3 protein: CASSLGQRGINEQFF; CDR3 DNA: TGTGCCAGTTCCCTGGGGCAGCGGGGGATCAATGAGCAGTTCTTC
V gene: TRBV18; D gene: TRBD2; clone size: .; J gene: TRBJ2-7; CDR3 protein: CASSSTGTSSREQYF; CDR3 DNA: TGTGCCAGCTCATCTACAGGGACTAGCTCTCGCGAGCAGTACTTC
V gene: TRBV19; D gene: .; clone size: .; J gene: TRBJ1-3; CDR3 protein: CASRGAGVRLGNTIYF; CDR3 DNA: TGTGCCAGTAGGGGGGCGGGGGTAAGACTTGGAAACACCATATATTTT